One and the same sample provided the 9 T cell receptor beta chains below, sequenced in a study of spatial heterogeneity in lung cancer. TCRdb re-derived calls from the 5' RACE reads in MiXCR, one entry per CDR3 protein. Here the sample spans under 80,000 distinct CDR3 sequences, roughly 6.6% being singletons. Regarding time point: sample taken at primary tumor resection. Source: PBMCs, taken at surgery. The receptors come from a female donor with early-stage non-small cell lung cancer.

This clonotype was found many times. J is TRBJ2-7 and V is TRBV9; D gene uncertain. Germline V gene lookup returns CDR1 SGDLS and CDR2 YYNGEE. Trimming pared 0 bases from V and 2 bases from J, leaving 3 bases between. The CDR3 extends over 12 amino acids. In nucleotides, the CDR3 is TGTGCCAGCAGCGTAGGGCCCTACGAGCAGTACTTC. It translates to CASSVGPYEQYF.

The rearrangement joins TRBV5-1 to TRBJ2-3; D not certain. CDR3 size: 12 residues. Germline CDR1 and CDR2: SGHRS and YFSETQ. V dropped 3 bases and J dropped 5 bases, with 7 bases sitting between them. The CDR3 DNA reads as TGCGCCAGCAGCTCGGACGGAGATACGCAGTATTTT. Translating it yields CASSSDGDTQYF.

This clonotype has just a few counts. V is TRBV20-1 and J is TRBJ2-5, with TRBD2 matching over 11 bases. Unmatched junction bases numbered 14, after V lost 1 base and J lost 4 bases. Looked up from germline, CDR1 is DFQATT and CDR2 is SNEGSKA (reference sequence). The CDR3 has 18 residues. The CDR3 DNA sequence: TGCAGTGCTAGAGGAGATGGGTGGGCTAGCGGGAGGCTAGAGACCCAGTACTTC. Translation gives CSARGDGWASGRLETQYF.

In its sample, this clonotype was seen a few times. The V and J genes are TRBV29-1 and TRBJ2-7, with TRBD1 identical over 9 bases. The J segment lost 2 bases and the V segment lost 7 bases, leaving 12 bases of the junction unmatched. The CDR3 runs to 15 residues. CDR1 is SQVTM, CDR2 ANQGSEA, per germline. As DNA, the CDR3 is TGCAGCGCCGAGGGGGGGACAGGGATAACCTACGAGCAGTACTTC. This gives the protein CSAEGGTGITYEQYF.

The chain links TRBV28 to TRBJ2-7; TRBD1 aligns across 10 bases. Trimming cost V 5 bases and J 3 bases; bases outside gene matches: 13. There are 17 residues in the CDR3. Germline V gene sequence: CDR1 MDHEN, CDR2 SYDVKM. As DNA, the CDR3 is TGTGCCAGCAGTGACCGGGACAGGGGAGGTGAGGGCTACGAGCAGTACGTC. Protein: CASSDRDRGGEGYEQYV.

In its sample, this clonotype was seen many times. J is TRBJ1-4 and V is TRBV20-1, with D tentatively TRBD1 (5 bases). Germline-derived CDR1 and CDR2 are DFQATT and SNEGSKA (reference sequence). V was pared by 6 bases and J by 13 bases, with 24 bases between. The CDR3 has 14 amino acids. DNA for the CDR3: TGCAGTGCCATGATCGGGCAGGGAACAGATAGACTGTTTTTT. Protein product: CSAMIGQGTDRLFF.

This clonotype was counted a few times. The rearrangement links TRBV12-3 or TRBV12-4 to TRBJ2-1; perhaps TRBD2 as D (6 bases). Trimming took off 0 bases at V and 0 bases at J, with 12 bases between the two ends. The CDR3 consists of 17 residues. The CDR3 nucleotides are TGTGCCAGCAGTTTAGCGGTACTGGGACTCTCCTACAATGAGCAGTTCTTC. Translated: CASSLAVLGLSYNEQFF.

This clonotype was seen repeatedly, ten times or more. This chain connects TRBV7-2 to TRBJ2-5; 9 bases map to TRBD2. The CDR3 covers 14 residues. CDR1 and CDR2 (germline): SGHTA, FQGNSA. The ends lost 5 bases at V and 4 bases at J; junction bases unmatched: 5. CDR3 DNA sequence: TGTGCCAGCAGCCGGGGACTAGCTCCAGAGACCCAGTACTTC. This gives the protein CASSRGLAPETQYF. The whole variable domain, filled in from reference TRBV7-2 and TRBJ2-5, reads GAGVSQSPSNKVTEKGKDVELRCDPISGHTALYWYRQSLGQGLEFLIYFQGNSAPDKSGLPSDRFSAERTGGSVSTLTIQRTQQEDSAVYLCASSRGLAPETQYFGPGTRLLVL.

This clonotype was observed many times. CDR3 loop: CASSLERATNEKLFF. CDR3 sequence (DNA): TGCGCCAGCAGCTTGGAACGGGCAACTAATGAAAAACTGTTTTTT. The chain couples TRBV5-1 to TRBJ1-4; unclear D gene. Germline assignment: CDR1 SGHRS and CDR2 YFSETQ. The CDR3 is 15 amino acids. V was clipped by 0 bases and J by 0 bases, with 6 bases between them.